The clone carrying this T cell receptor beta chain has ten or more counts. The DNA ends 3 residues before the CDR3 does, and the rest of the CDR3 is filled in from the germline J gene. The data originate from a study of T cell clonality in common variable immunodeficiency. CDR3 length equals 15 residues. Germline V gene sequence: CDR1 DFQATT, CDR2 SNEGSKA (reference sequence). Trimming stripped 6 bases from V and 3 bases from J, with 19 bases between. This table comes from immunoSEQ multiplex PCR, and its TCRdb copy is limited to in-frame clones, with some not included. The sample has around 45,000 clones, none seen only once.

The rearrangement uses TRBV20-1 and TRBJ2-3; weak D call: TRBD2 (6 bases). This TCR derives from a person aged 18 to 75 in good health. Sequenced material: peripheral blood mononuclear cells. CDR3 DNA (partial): TGCAGTGCCCAGTATAGCCGGGGGAATACAGATACG. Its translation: CSAQYSRGNTDT. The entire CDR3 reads CSAQYSRGNTDTQYF.